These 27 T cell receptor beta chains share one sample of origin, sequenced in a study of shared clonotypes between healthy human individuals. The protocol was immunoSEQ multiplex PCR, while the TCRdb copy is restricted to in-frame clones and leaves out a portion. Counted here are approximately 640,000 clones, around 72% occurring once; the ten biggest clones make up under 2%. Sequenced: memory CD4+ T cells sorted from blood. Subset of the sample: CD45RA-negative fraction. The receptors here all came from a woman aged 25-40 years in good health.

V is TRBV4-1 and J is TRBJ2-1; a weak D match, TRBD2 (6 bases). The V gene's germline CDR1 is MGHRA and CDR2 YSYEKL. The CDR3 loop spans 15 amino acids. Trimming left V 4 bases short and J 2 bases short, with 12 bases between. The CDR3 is CASSPLRGTYNEQFF. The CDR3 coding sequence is TGCGCCAGCAGCCCACTACGGGGGACCTACAATGAGCAGTTCTTC.

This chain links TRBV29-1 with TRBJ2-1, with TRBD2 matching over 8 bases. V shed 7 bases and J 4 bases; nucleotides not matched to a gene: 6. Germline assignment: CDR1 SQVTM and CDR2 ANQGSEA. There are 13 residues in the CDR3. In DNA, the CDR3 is TGCAGCGGTGGCGGGAGGATGTACAATGAGCAGTTCTTC. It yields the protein CSGGGRMYNEQFF.

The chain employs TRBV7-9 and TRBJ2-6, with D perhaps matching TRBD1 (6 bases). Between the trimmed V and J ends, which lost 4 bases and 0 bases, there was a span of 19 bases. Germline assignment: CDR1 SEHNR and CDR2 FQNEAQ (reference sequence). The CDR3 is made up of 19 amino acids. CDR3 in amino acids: CASSYLPGERVSGANVLTF. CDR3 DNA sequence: TGTGCCAGCAGCTACTTACCAGGGGAAAGAGTCTCTGGGGCCAACGTCCTGACTTTC.

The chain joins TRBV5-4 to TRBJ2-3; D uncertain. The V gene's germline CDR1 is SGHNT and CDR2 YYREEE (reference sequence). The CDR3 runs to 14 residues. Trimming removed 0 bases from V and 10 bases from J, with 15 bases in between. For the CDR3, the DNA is TGTGCCAGCAGCTTGGATCGACTCCCTTCGGCGCAGTATTTT. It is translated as CASSLDRLPSAQYF. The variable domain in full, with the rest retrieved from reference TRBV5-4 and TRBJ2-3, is ETGVTQSPTHLIKTRGQQVTLRCSSQSGHNTVSWYQQALGQGPQFIFQYYREEENGRGNFPPRFSGLQFPNYSSELNVNALELDDSALYLCASSLDRLPSAQYFGPGTRLTVL.

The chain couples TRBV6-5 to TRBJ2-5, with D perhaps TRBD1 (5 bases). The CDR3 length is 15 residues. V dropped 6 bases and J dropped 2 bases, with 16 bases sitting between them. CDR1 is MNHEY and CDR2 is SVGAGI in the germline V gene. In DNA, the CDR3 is TGTGCCAGCAGCCGATCTCAGGGAATTCAAGAGACCCAGTACTTC. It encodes CASSRSQGIQETQYF.

The CDR3 coding sequence is TGTGCCAGCAGTTCCGACAGGAAGGGTCAGCCCCAGCATTTT. Translation gives CASSSDRKGQPQHF. V is TRBV6-5 and J is TRBJ1-5; maybe TRBD1 (6 bases). V was pared by 4 bases and J by 6 bases, with 13 bases between. The CDR3 covers 14 residues. CDR1 and CDR2 (germline): MNHEY, SVGAGI.

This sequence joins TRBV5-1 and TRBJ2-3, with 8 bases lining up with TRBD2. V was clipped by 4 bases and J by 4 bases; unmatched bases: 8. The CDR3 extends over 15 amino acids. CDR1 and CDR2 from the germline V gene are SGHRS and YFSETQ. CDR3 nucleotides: TGCGCCAGCAGCGTCCCTAGCGGGTCCTCAGATACGCAGTATTTT. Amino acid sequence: CASSVPSGSSDTQYF.

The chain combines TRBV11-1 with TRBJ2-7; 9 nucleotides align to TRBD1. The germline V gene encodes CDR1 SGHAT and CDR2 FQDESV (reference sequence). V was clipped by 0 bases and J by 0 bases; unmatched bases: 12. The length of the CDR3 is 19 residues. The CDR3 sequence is CASSLAYGFMGQGSYEQYF. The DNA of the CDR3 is TGTGCCAGCAGCTTAGCCTATGGGTTTATGGGACAGGGCTCCTACGAGCAGTACTTC.

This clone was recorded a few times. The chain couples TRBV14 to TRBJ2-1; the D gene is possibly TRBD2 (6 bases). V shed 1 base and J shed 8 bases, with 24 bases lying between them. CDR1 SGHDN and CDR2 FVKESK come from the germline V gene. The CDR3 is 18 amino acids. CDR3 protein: CASSQVGTWGLRYHEQFF. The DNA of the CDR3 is TGTGCCAGCAGCCAAGTGGGGACCTGGGGACTGCGGTACCATGAGCAGTTCTTC.

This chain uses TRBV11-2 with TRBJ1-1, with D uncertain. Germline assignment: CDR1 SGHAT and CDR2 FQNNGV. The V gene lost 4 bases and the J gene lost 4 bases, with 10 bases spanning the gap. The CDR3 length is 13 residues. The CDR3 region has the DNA TGTGCCAGCAGCTCAAATTGGGGCACTGAAGCTTTCTTT. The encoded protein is CASSSNWGTEAFF.

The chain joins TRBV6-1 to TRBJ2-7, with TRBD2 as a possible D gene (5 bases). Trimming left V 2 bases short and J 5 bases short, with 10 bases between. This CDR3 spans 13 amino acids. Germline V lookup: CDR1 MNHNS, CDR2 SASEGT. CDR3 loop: CASSERGIDEQYF. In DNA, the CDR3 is TGTGCCAGCAGTGAACGGGGTATTGACGAGCAGTACTTC.

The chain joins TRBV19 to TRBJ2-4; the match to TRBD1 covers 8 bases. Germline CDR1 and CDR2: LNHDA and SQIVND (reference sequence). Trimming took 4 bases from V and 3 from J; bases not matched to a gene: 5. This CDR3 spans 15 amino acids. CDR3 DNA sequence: TGTGCCAGTAGTACCCTGGGGACAGGCAAAAACATTCAGTACTTC. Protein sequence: CASSTLGTGKNIQYF.

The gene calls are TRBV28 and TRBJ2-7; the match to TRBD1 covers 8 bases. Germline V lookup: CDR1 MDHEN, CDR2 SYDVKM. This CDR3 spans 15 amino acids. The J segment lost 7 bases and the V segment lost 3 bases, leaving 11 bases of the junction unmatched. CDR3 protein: CASSFLTSRGLEQYF. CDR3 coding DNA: TGTGCCAGCAGTTTCCTCACGAGCAGGGGGCTTGAGCAGTACTTC.

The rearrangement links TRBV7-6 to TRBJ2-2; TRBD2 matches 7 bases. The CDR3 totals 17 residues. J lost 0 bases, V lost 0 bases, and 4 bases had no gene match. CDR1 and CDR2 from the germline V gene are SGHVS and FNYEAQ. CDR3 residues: CASSLAPAGSNTGELFF. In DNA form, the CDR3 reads TGTGCCAGCAGCTTAGCCCCAGCGGGGTCGAACACCGGGGAGCTGTTTTTT.

The CDR3 protein is CASSPEGVSYNEQFF. CDR3 nucleotide sequence: TGTGCCAGCTCACCAGAGGGTGTCTCCTACAATGAGCAGTTCTTC. This sequence joins TRBV18 and TRBJ2-1; D perhaps matches TRBD2 (5 bases). Germline assignment: CDR1 KGHSH and CDR2 LQKENI. The CDR3 is made up of 15 amino acids. The ends were cut back, 2 bases at V and 0 bases at J, with 8 bases in the middle.

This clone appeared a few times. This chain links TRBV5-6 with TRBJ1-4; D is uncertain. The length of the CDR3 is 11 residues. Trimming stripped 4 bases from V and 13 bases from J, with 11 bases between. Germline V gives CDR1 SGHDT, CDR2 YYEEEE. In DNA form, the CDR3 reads TGTGCCAGCAGCCCGCAAGGGATACTGTTTTTT. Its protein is CASSPQGILFF. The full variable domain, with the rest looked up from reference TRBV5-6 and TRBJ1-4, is DAGVTQSPTHLIKTRGQQVTLRCSPKSGHDTVSWYQQALGQGPQFIFQYYEEEERQRGNFPDRFSGHQFPNYSSELNVNALLLGDSALYLCASSPQGILFFGSGTQLSVL.

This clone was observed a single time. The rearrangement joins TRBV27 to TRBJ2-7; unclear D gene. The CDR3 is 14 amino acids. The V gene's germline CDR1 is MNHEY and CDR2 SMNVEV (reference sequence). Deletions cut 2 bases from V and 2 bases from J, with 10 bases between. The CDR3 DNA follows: TGTGCCAGCAGTTTACGCCCCGGACCCTACGAGCAGTACTTC. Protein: CASSLRPGPYEQYF.

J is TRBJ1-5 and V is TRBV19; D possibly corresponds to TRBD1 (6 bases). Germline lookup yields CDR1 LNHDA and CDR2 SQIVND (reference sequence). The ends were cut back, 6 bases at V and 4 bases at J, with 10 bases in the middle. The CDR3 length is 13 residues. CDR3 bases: TGTGCCAGTAGAAGACAGGAAAATCAGCCCCAGCATTTT. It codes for CASRRQENQPQHF.

The CDR3: CASAYGNTGELFF. The CDR3 DNA reads as TGTGCCAGCGCCTATGGGAACACCGGGGAGCTGTTTTTT. The chain employs TRBV28 and TRBJ2-2; no definite D call. Trimming took 8 bases from V and 1 from J, leaving 8 bases between them. Germline CDR1 is MDHEN and CDR2 is SYDVKM. This CDR3 spans 13 amino acids.

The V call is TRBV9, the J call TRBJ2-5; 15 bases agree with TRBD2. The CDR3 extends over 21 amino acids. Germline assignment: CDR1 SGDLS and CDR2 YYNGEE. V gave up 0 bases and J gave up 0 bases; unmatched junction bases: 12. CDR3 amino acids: CASSVASVAGLAGGNQETQYF. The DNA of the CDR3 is TGTGCCAGCAGCGTAGCTTCAGTCGCGGGACTAGCGGGAGGAAACCAAGAGACCCAGTACTTC.

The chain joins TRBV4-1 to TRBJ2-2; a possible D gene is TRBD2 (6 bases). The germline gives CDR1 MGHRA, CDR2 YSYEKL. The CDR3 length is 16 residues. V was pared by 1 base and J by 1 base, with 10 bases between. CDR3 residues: CASSQATGENTGELFF. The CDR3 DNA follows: TGCGCCAGCAGCCAAGCGACGGGAGAGAACACCGGGGAGCTGTTTTTT.

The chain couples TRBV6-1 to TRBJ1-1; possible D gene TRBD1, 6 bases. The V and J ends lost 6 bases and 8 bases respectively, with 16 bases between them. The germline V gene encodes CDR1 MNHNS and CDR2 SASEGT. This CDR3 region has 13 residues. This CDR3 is CASSHADRPEAFF. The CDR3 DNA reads TGTGCCAGCAGCCACGCGGACAGACCAGAAGCTTTCTTT.

The CDR3 loop reads CASSLVYSGDYSYEQYF. In DNA form, the CDR3 reads TGTGCCAGCAGCTTGGTATACAGCGGGGATTACTCCTACGAGCAGTACTTC. The V call is TRBV5-4, the J call TRBJ2-7; 7 nucleotides match TRBD2. V lost 0 bases, J lost 0 bases, and 9 bases stayed unmatched. The CDR3 totals 17 residues. Germline CDR1 is SGHNT and CDR2 is YYREEE (reference sequence).

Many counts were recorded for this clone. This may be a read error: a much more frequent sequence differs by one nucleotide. CDR3 sequence reads: CASSWGNQPQHF. CDR3 nucleotides: TGTGCCAGCAGTTGGGGGAATCAGCCCCAGCATTTT. The chain recombines TRBV25-1 with TRBJ1-5; TRBD1 is a possible D gene (5 bases). CDR3 length: 12 residues. V lost 5 bases and J lost 4, with 6 bases in between. In germline, CDR1 is MGHDK, CDR2 SYGVNS.

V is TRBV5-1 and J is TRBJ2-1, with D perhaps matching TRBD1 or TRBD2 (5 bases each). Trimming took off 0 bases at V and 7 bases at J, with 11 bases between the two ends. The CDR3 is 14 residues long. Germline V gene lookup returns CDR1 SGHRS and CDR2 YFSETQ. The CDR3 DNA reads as TGCGCCAGCAGCTTGGCCGGTGGGGGAAATGAGCAGTTCTTC. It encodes CASSLAGGGNEQFF.

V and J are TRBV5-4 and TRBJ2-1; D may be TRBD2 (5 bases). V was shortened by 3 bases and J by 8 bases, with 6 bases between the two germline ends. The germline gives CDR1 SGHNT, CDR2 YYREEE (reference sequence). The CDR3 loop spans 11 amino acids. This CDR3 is CASSSSHEQFF. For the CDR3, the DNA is TGTGCCAGCAGCTCTAGCCATGAGCAGTTCTTC.

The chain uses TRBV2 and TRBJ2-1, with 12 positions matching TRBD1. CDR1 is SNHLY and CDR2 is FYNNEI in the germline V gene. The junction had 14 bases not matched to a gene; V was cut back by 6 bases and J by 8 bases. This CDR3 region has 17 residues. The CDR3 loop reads CASRVSFGTGGFHEQFF. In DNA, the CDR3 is TGTGCCAGCAGAGTTTCTTTCGGGACAGGGGGCTTTCATGAGCAGTTCTTC.